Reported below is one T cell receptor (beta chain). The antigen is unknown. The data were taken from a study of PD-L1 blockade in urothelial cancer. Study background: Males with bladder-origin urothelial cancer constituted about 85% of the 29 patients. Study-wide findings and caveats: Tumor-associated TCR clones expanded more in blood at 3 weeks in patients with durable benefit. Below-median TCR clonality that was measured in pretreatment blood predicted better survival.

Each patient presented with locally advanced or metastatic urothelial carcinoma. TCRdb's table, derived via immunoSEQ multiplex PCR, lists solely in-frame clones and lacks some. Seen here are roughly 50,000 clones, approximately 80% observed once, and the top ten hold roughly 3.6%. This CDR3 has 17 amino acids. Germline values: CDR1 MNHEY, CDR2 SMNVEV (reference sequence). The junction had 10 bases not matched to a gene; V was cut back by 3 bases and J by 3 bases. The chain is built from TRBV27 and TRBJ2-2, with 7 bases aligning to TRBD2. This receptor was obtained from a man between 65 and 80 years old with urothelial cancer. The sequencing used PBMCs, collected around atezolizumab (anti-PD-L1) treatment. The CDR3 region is CASSFLGGGSYTGELFF. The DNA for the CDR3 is TGTGCCAGCAGTTTCTTGGGGGGGGGTAGCTACACCGGGGAGCTGTTTTTT.